The 14 T cell receptor beta chains below were found in one sample sequenced in a study of shared clonotypes between healthy human individuals. Sequencing used immunoSEQ multiplex PCR; TCRdb keeps in-frame clones, though not all of them. The data show roughly 2.2 million clones, about 92% seen once. Sequencing was performed on naive CD4+ T cells from PBMCs. Subset meaning: CD45RA+ positively selected. These receptors came from a young man in good health. Some clones in this sample may be carry-over from other donors' samples.

The chain recombines TRBV28 with TRBJ1-2, with unresolved D. V gave up 5 bases and J gave up 6 bases, with 19 bases separating them. Germline V CDR1 and CDR2: MDHEN, SYDVKM. The CDR3 covers 15 residues. This CDR3 is CASSPPGWVKDGYTF. CDR3 coding DNA: TGTGCCAGCAGTCCCCCGGGGTGGGTAAAAGATGGCTACACCTTC.

V gene TRBV10-3 combines with J gene TRBJ2-5, with 9 positions matching TRBD2. Germline V gives CDR1 ENHRY, CDR2 SYGVKD. V lost 10 bases and J lost 1; bases outside the gene matches: 7. The CDR3 is 14 residues long. The CDR3 loop is CATQTSGPQETQYF. In DNA, the CDR3 is TGTGCCACCCAGACTAGCGGCCCCCAAGAGACCCAGTACTTC.

This CDR3 is CASSIIQGARGTEAFF. The CDR3 DNA follows: TGTGCCAGTAGTATAATCCAGGGGGCCCGGGGCACTGAAGCTTTCTTT. The V gene is TRBV19, the J gene TRBJ1-1; 8 bases align to TRBD1. The J segment lost 4 bases and the V segment lost 2 bases, leaving 9 bases of the junction unmatched. The germline V gene encodes CDR1 LNHDA and CDR2 SQIVND (reference sequence). CDR3 length equals 16 residues.

The sample holds one count of this clone. The chain uses TRBV18 and TRBJ2-3; TRBD2 matches at 7 bases. V dropped 5 bases and J dropped 3; count of bases not matched to a gene: 5. CDR1 is KGHSH and CDR2 is LQKENI in the germline V gene. This CDR3 is built from 14 residues. The CDR3 here is CASSAGTNTDTQYF. The CDR3 nucleotides read TGTGCCAGCTCAGCCGGGACTAATACAGATACGCAGTATTTT. The full variable domain, rest sourced from reference TRBV18 and TRBJ2-3, is NAGVMQNPRHLVRRRGQEARLRCSPMKGHSHVYWYRQLPEEGLKFMVYLQKENIIDESGMPKERFSAEFPKEGPSILRIQQVVRGDSAAYFCASSAGTNTDTQYFGPGTRLTVL.

The DNA of the CDR3 is TGTGCCAGCAGTTCTTCCGGGACGGGAGATCACTCTGGAAACACCATATATTTT. It yields the protein CASSSSGTGDHSGNTIYF. The rearrangement uses TRBV28 and TRBJ1-3; the D gene is possibly TRBD1 (5 bases). V lost 4 bases to trimming and J lost 0 bases, with 19 bases between them. Germline V gene sequence: CDR1 MDHEN, CDR2 SYDVKM. The CDR3 length is 18 residues. The full variable domain, completed using reference TRBV28 and TRBJ1-3, is DVKVTQSSRYLVKRTGEKVFLECVQDMDHENMFWYRQDPGLGLRLIYFSYDVKMKEKGDIPEGYSVSREKKERFSLILESASTNQTSMYLCASSSSGTGDHSGNTIYFGEGSWLTVV.

This chain uses TRBV6-5 with TRBJ2-7, with no clear D. The CDR3 totals 10 residues. V was shortened by 4 bases and J by 5 bases, with 3 bases between the two germline ends. From germline, CDR1 is MNHEY and CDR2 SVGAGI. The CDR3 spells CASSSNEQYF. CDR3 DNA: TGTGCCAGCAGTTCGAACGAGCAGTACTTC.

A single count supports this clone. Other DNA sequences from this sample encode an identical CDR3 as well. The chain couples TRBV7-2 to TRBJ2-7; D not resolved. The V end was cut by 4 bases, the J end by 0 bases, with 4 bases between. Germline-derived CDR1 and CDR2 are SGHTA and FQGNSA. There are 12 residues in the CDR3. CDR3 sequence reads: CASSSNSYEQYF. In DNA form, the CDR3 reads TGTGCCAGCAGCTCCAACTCCTACGAGCAGTACTTC.

Note on this clone: In the same sample, other DNA sequences code for this CDR3. This chain connects TRBV18 to TRBJ2-2, with TRBD1 matching over 7 bases. Per germline, CDR1 KGHSH and CDR2 LQKENI. Losses at the gene ends were 3 bases for V and 5 bases for J; bases not matched to a gene: 6. The CDR3 has 15 amino acids. The CDR3 protein is CASSPRTGGTGELFF. The CDR3 coding sequence is TGTGCCAGCTCACCGAGGACAGGTGGGACCGGGGAGCTGTTTTTT.

The V gene is TRBV6-1, the J gene TRBJ2-3; D possibly matches TRBD1 or TRBD2 (5 bases each). Per the germline V gene, CDR1 is MNHNS and CDR2 is SASEGT. Trimming shortened V by 1 base and J by 0 bases, and 11 bases separated the two germline ends. The CDR3 consists of 16 residues. CDR3 bases: TGTGCCAGCAGTGAAGAGTCAGGGACGAGCACAGATACGCAGTATTTT. As protein: CASSEESGTSTDTQYF.

The CDR3 region is CASSEYRDTSYNEQFF. In nucleotides, the CDR3 is TGTGCCAGCAGTGAGTACCGGGACACTTCCTACAATGAGCAGTTCTTC. This sequence joins TRBV25-1 and TRBJ2-1, with D tentatively TRBD1 (6 bases). The CDR3 runs to 16 residues. Germline V CDR1 and CDR2: MGHDK, SYGVNS. Deletions cut 3 bases from V and 1 base from J, with 13 bases between.

This chain joins TRBV29-1 and TRBJ2-1, with D possibly matching TRBD2 (5 bases). V was pared by 2 bases and J by 6 bases, with 20 bases between. Germline V gene data show CDR1 as SQVTM and CDR2 as ANQGSEA. CDR3 length: 16 amino acids. The CDR3 protein is CSVERRRVGKRNEQFF. The DNA of the CDR3 is TGCAGCGTTGAAAGGAGGAGAGTGGGGAAGCGCAATGAGCAGTTCTTC.

This chain uses TRBV6-1 with TRBJ1-1; TRBD1 is a possible D gene (6 bases). The V end lost 2 bases, the J end lost 5 bases, and 15 bases lay between the germline ends. CDR3 length equals 15 residues. CDR1 is MNHNS, CDR2 SASEGT, per germline. For the CDR3, the DNA is TGTGCCAGCAGTGAACCCCCGGGGGCGGGTACTGAAGCTTTCTTT. As protein: CASSEPPGAGTEAFF.

The CDR3 is CASTESGTGGSEQYF. DNA of the CDR3: TGTGCCAGCACCGAGAGCGGGACAGGCGGCAGCGAGCAGTACTTC. The chain combines TRBV27 with TRBJ2-7; weak D call: TRBD1 (8 bases). Between the trimmed V and J ends, which lost 7 bases and 6 bases, there was a span of 22 bases. Germline V gene lookup returns CDR1 MNHEY and CDR2 SMNVEV (reference sequence). This CDR3 has 15 residues.

This chain uses TRBV7-9 with TRBJ2-1, with 10 bases that match TRBD1. The V and J ends lost 4 bases and 11 bases, in that order; junction bases with no gene match: 11. Looked up from germline, CDR1 is SEHNR and CDR2 is FQNEAQ (reference sequence). The CDR3 consists of 15 residues. CDR3 bases: TGTGCCAGCAGCTCCGACAGGGGGCCTGGGACCCAGCAGTTCTTC. It is translated as CASSSDRGPGTQQFF.